This T cell receptor beta chain is from a study of response to subunit inactivated influenza vaccine. General study points: It was suggested by the authors that few new T cells are recruited by each seasonal influenza vaccination.

In regard to this clonotype: Its specificity is not known.

V dropped 2 bases and J dropped 0 bases, with 15 bases sitting between them. This CDR3 has 17 amino acids. Each CDR3 protein gets one entry after TCRdb re-called the RT-PCR reads with MiXCR. Of 300,000 to 350,000 distinct CDR3 sequences listed, 21% are singletons. This chain connects TRBV12-3 or TRBV12-4 to TRBJ2-3; TRBD2 might be the D (6 bases). The TCR sequence derives from a man aged 45 to 75 who received an inactivated influenza vaccine. The sample in question was PBMCs from blood, obtained approximately 20 months after vaccination. The CDR3 region is CASSLSPISGSTDTQYF. For the CDR3, the DNA is TGTGCCAGCAGTTTATCGCCGATAAGCGGGAGCACAGATACGCAGTATTTT.